This record covers a single T cell receptor (beta chain). Its antigen is unidentified. The repertoire was sequenced with immunoSEQ multiplex PCR; TCRdb's copy has only in-frame clones and lacks some. The table includes approximately 130,000 clones, 80% to 95% detected once. This sample stems from a study of T cell responses to AZD1222 COVID-19 vaccine. The CDR3 loop spans 12 amino acids. The germline V gene has CDR1 SGHAT and CDR2 FQNNGV. V gave up 0 bases and J gave up 14 bases, with 10 bases separating them. Study-wide findings and caveats: Spike-specific TCR breadth rose after two AZD1222 doses, and depth rose as well. Dominant at 160-218 and 743-854, vaccine-associated CD4 TCRs also spanned spike. It was only a handful of AZD1222 recipients who were seropositive at baseline.

This specimen was peripheral blood, taken 28 days after the second dose of the MenACWY control vaccine. The sequence was obtained from an adult who received the MenACWY meningococcal vaccine as a control. J is TRBJ1-4 and V is TRBV11-2, with a weak D call TRBD1 (6 bases). The CDR3: CASSLDRTELFF. CDR3 nucleotides: TGTGCCAGCAGCTTAGACAGGACAGAGCTGTTTTTT.